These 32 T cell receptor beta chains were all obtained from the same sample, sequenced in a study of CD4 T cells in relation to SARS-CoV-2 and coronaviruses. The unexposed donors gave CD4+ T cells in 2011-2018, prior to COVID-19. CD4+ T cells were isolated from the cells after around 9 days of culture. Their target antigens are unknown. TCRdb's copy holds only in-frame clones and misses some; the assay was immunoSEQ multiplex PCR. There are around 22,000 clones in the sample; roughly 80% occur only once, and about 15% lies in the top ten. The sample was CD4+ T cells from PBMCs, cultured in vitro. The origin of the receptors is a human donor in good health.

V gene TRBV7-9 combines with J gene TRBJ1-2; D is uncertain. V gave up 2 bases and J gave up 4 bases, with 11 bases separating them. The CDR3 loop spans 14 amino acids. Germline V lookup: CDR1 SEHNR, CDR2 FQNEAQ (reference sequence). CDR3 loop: CASSLITSGYGYTF. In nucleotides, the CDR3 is TGTGCCAGCAGCTTAATAACTTCGGGCTATGGCTACACCTTC. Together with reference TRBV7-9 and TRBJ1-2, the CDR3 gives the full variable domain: DTGVSQNPRHKITKRGQNVTFRCDPISEHNRLYWYRQTLGQGPEFLTYFQNEAQLEKSRLLSDRFSAERPKGSFSTLEIQRTEQGDSAMYLCASSLITSGYGYTFGSGTRLTVV.

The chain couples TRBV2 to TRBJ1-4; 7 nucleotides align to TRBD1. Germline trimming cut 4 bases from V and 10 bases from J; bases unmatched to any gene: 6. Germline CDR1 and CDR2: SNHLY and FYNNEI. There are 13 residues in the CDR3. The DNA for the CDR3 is TGTGCCAGCAGTGTAGGACAGGCGGCAAAACTGTTTTTT. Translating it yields CASSVGQAAKLFF.

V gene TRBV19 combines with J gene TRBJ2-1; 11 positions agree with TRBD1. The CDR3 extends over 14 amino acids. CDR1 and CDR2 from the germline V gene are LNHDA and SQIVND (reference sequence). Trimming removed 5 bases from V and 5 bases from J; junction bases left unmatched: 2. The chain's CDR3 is CASSGQGANNEQFF. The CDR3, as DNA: TGTGCCAGTAGTGGACAGGGGGCCAACAATGAGCAGTTCTTC.

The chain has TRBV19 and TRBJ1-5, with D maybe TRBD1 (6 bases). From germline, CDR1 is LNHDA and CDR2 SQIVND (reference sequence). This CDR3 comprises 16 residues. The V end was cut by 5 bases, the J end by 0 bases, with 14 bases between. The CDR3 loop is CASSPGVSNSNQPQHF. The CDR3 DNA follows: TGTGCCAGTAGTCCAGGGGTGTCCAATAGCAATCAGCCCCAGCATTTT.

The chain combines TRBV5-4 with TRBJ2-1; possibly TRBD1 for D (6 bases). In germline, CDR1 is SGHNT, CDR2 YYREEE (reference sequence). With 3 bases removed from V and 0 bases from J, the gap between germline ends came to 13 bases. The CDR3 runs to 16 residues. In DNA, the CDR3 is TGTGCCAGCAGCTCTGATTGGGGGCTCTCCTACAATGAGCAGTTCTTC. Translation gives CASSSDWGLSYNEQFF.

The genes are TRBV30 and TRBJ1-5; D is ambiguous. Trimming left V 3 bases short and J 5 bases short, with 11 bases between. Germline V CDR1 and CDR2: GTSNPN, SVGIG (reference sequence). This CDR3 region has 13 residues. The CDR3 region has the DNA TGTGCCTGGAGAGCTAGAGCAGATCAGCCCCAGCATTTT. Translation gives CAWRARADQPQHF.

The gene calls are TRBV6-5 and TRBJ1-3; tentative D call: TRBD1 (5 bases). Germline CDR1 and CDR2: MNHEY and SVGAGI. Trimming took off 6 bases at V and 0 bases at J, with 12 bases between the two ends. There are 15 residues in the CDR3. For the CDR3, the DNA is TGTGCCAGCAGGCCTGGGGGGATCTCTGGAAACACCATATATTTT. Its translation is CASRPGGISGNTIYF.

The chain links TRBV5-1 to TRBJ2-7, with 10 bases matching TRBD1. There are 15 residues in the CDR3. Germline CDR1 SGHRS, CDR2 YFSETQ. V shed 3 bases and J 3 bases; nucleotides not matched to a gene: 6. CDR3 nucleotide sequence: TGCGCCAGCAGCTGGGGACAGGGGCCCAACTACGAGCAGTACTTC. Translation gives CASSWGQGPNYEQYF.

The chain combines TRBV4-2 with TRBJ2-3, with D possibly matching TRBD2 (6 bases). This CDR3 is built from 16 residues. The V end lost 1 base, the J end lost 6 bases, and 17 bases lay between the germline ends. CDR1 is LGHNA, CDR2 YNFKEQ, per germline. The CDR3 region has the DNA TGTGCCAGCAGCCAAGTTAGAGGAGGGCGCAGGGATACGCAGTATTTT. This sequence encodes CASSQVRGGRRDTQYF.

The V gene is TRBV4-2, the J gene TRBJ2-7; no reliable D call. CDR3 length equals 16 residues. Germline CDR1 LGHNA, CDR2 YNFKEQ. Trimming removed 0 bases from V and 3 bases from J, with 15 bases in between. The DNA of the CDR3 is TGTGCCAGCAGCCAAGATTTGACTGGCGGTAACTACGAGCAGTACTTC. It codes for CASSQDLTGGNYEQYF.

The chain's CDR3 is CASSLYPPVGVRGEKLFF. CDR3 nucleotide sequence: TGTGCCAGCAGTTTATATCCCCCCGTCGGGGTCAGGGGTGAAAAACTGTTTTTT. J is TRBJ1-4 and V is TRBV28; D perhaps matches TRBD1 (6 bases). This CDR3 has 18 amino acids. CDR1 is MDHEN and CDR2 is SYDVKM in the germline V gene. V was clipped by 1 base and J by 7 bases, with 22 bases between them.

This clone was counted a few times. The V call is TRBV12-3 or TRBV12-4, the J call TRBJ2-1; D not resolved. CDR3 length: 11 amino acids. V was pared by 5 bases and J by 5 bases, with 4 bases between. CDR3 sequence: CASSEHNEQFF. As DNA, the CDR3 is TGTGCCAGCAGTGAGCACAATGAGCAGTTCTTC.

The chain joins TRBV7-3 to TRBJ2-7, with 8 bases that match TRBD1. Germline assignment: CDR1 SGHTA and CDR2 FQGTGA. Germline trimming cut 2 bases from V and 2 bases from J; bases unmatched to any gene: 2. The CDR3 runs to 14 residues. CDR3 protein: CASSLGTGPYEQYF. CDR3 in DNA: TGTGCCAGCAGCTTAGGGACAGGTCCCTACGAGCAGTACTTC. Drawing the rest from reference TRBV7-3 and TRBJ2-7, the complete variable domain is GAGVSQTPSNKVTEKGKYVELRCDPISGHTALYWYRQSLGQGPEFLIYFQGTGAADDSGLPNDRFFAVRPEGSVSTLKIQRTERGDSAVYLCASSLGTGPYEQYFGPGTRLTVT.

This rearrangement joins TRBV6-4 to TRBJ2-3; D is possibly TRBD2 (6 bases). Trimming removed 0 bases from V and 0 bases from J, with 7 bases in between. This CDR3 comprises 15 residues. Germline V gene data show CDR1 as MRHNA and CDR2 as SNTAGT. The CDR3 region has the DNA TGTGCCAGCAGTGACTCAGCGGGTAGCACAGATACGCAGTATTTT. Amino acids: CASSDSAGSTDTQYF.

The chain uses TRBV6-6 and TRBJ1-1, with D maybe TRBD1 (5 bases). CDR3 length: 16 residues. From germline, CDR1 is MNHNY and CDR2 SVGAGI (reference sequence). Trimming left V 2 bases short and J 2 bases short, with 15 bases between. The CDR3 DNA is TGTGCCAGCAGTTACCCGCAGGGTGTAGGTAACACTGAAGCTTTCTTT. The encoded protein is CASSYPQGVGNTEAFF.

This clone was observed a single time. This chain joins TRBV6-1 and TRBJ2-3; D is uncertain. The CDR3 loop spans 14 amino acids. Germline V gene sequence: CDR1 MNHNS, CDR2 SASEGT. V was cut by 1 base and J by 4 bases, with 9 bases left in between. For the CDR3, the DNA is TGTGCCAGCAGTGAAGGGCCAGCGTCAGATACGCAGTATTTT. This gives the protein CASSEGPASDTQYF.

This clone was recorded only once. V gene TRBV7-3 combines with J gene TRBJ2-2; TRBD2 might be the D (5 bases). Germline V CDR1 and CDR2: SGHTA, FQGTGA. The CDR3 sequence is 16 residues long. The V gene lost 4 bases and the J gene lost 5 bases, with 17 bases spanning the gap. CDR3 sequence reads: CASSSTRLTGTGELFF. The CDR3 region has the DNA TGTGCCAGCAGCTCCACAAGATTAACGGGAACCGGGGAGCTGTTTTTT.

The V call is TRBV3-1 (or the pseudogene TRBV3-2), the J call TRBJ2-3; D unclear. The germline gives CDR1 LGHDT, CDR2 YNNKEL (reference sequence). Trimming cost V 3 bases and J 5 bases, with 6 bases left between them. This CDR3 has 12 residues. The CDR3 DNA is TGTGCCAGCAGCCAGCGTGGAGATACGCAGTATTTT. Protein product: CASSQRGDTQYF.

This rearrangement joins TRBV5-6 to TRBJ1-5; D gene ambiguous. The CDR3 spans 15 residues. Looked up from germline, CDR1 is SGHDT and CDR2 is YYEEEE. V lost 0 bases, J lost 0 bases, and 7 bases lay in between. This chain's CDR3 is CASSLAPNSNQPQHF. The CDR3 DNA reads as TGTGCCAGCAGCTTGGCCCCAAATAGCAATCAGCCCCAGCATTTT.

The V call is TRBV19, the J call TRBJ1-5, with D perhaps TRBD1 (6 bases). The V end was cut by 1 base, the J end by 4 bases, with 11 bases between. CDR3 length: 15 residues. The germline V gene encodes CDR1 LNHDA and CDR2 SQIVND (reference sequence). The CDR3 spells CASSIVGQSNQPQHF. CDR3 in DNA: TGTGCCAGTAGTATAGTCGGACAGAGTAATCAGCCCCAGCATTTT.

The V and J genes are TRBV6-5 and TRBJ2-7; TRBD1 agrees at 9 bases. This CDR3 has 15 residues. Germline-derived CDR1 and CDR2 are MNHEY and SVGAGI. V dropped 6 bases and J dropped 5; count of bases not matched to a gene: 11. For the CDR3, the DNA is TGTGCCAGCAGCGCCCCCGGGACAGGGATCGACGAGCAGTACTTC. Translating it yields CASSAPGTGIDEQYF.

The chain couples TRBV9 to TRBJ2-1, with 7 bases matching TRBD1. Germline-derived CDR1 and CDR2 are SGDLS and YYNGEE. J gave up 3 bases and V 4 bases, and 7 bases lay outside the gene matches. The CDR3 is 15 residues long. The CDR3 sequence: CASSLTGQSYNEQFF. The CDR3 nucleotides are TGTGCCAGCAGCCTAACGGGACAGAGCTACAATGAGCAGTTCTTC.

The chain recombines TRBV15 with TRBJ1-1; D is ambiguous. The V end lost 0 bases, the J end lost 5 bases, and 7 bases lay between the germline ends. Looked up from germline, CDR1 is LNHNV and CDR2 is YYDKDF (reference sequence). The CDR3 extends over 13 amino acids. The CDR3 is CATSRESRTEAFF. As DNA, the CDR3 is TGTGCCACCAGCAGAGAAAGCAGGACTGAAGCTTTCTTT. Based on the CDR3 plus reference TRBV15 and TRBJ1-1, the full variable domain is DAMVIQNPRYQVTQFGKPVTLSCSQTLNHNVMYWYQQKSSQAPKLLFHYYDKDFNNEADTPDNFQSRRPNTSFCFLDIRSPGLGDTAMYLCATSRESRTEAFFGQGTRLTVV.

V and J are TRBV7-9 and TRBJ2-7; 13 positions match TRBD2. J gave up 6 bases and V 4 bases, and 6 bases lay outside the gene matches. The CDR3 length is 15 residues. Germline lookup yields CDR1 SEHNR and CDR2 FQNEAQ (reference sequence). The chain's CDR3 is CASSSRTSGSREQYF. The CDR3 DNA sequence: TGTGCCAGCAGCTCGCGGACTAGCGGGAGCCGCGAGCAGTACTTC.

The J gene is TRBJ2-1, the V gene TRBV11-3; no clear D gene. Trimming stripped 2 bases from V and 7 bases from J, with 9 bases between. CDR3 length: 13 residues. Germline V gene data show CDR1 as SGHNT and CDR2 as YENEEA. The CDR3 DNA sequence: TGTGCCAGCAGCTTATATGCAGAGAATGAGCAGTTCTTC. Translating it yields CASSLYAENEQFF.

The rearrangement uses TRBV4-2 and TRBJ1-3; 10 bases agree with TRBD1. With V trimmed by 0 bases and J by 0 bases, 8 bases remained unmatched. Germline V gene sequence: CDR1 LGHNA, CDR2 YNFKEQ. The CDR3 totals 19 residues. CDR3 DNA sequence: TGTGCCAGCAGCCAAGAACTGACAGGGGGCCAGAGCTCTGGAAACACCATATATTTT. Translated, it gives CASSQELTGGQSSGNTIYF.

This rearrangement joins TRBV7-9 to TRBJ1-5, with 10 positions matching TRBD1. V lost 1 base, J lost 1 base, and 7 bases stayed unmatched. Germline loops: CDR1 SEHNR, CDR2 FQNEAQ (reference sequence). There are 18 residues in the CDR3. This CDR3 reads CASSLGTGGRGSNQPQHF. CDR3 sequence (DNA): TGTGCCAGCAGCTTAGGGACAGGGGGGAGAGGGAGCAATCAGCCCCAGCATTTT.

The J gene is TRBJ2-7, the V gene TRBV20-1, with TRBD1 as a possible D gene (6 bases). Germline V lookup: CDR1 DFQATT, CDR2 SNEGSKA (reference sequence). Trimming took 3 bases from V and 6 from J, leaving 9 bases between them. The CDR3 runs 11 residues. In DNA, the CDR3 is TGCAGTGCTAGTTTACAGGGCGAGCAGTACTTC. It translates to CSASLQGEQYF.

CDR3 protein: CASSWRALQETQYF. CDR3 in DNA: TGCGCCAGCAGCTGGCGCGCCCTCCAAGAGACCCAGTACTTC. V usage is TRBV5-1 and J usage is TRBJ2-5; D gene unclear. The V end lost 3 bases, the J end lost 1 base, and 10 bases lay between the germline ends. This CDR3 is built from 14 residues. Germline values: CDR1 SGHRS, CDR2 YFSETQ.

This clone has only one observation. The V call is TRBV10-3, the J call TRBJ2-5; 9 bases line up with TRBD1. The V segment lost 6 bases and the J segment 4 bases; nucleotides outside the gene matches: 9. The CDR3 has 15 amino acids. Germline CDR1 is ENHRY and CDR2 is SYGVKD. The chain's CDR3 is CAIRQGATGRETQYF. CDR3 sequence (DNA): TGTGCCATCAGACAGGGGGCGACGGGACGAGAGACCCAGTACTTC.

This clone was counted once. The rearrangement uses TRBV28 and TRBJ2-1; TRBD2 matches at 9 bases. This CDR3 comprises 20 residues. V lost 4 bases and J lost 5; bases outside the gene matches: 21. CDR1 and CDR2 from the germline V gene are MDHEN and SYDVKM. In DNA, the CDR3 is TGTGCCAGCAGTTCACCGGTAAGGGTGGCTGGGCGGGAGGGTGACAATGAGCAGTTCTTC. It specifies CASSSPVRVAGREGDNEQFF.

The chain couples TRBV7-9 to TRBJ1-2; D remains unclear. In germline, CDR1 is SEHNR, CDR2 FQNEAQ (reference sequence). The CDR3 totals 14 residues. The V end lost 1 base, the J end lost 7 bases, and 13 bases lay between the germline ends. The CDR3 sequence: CASSLDTGPGGYTF. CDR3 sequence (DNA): TGTGCCAGCAGCTTAGATACGGGCCCTGGTGGCTACACCTTC.